This T cell receptor (beta chain) was documented in a study of tumor-infiltrating lymphocytes in primary liver carcinoma. Looked up from germline, CDR1 is SGHAT and CDR2 is FQNNGV. The CDR3 is made up of 15 amino acids. The blood RNA (from unsorted whole blood) was obtained, and germline DNA was also extracted. Prior to surgery, about 4 milliliters of peripheral blood were drawn. To note about this clonotype: Sequence at one end of the junction differs from germline and may be a read error.

A primer matching the constant region was used to make TCR beta cDNA from approximately 0.45 ug of total RNA. ARM-PCR was slightly modified, and three nested multiplex PCR rounds with it gave rise to the TCR beta libraries. Running 9 to 11 cycles apiece, the first two PCR rounds relied on TRBV1-TRBV30 forward primers together with a C-beta reverse primer. TCRdb ran MiXCR on the multiplex PCR reads and lists one entry per CDR3 protein. There are approximately 330,000 distinct CDR3 sequences in the sample; less than 75% occur only once, and 5% to 6.5% lies in the top ten. The sequence was collected from a man aged 35-49 years with primary liver carcinoma and hepatitis B virus infection. The specimen sequenced was peripheral blood. The rearrangement uses TRBV11-2 and TRBJ2-7; weak D call: TRBD2 (5 bases). The CDR3 loop reads CASSPGSSGIYVQYF. The CDR3 nucleotides are TGTGCCAGCAGCCCCGGGTCGAGCGGCATCTACGTGCAGTACTTC.